One sample yielded the 14 T cell receptor beta chains listed below, sequenced in a study of identical twins. TCRdb passed the 5' RACE reads through MiXCR, listing each CDR3 protein once. The table lists 350,000 to 600,000 distinct CDR3 sequences, 14% of them singletons. These data also featured in a second study, about yellow fever vaccine responses in identical twins.

Sequencing was carried out using CD4+ T cells sorted from blood. The receptors shown here come from a woman under 30 in good health.

The table lists this clonotype with a few counts. The chain is built from TRBV5-1 and TRBJ2-3; D gene ambiguous. Germline V gene sequence: CDR1 SGHRS, CDR2 YFSETQ. With 2 bases removed from V and 2 bases from J, the gap between germline ends came to 9 bases. The CDR3 sequence is 14 residues long. The CDR3 nucleotides are TGCGCCAGCAGCTTAGAGGAGTACACAGATACGCAGTATTTT. This translates into CASSLEEYTDTQYF.

The rearrangement links TRBV30 to TRBJ2-2; D unclear. This CDR3 spans 13 amino acids. Germline V gene data show CDR1 as GTSNPN and CDR2 as SVGIG (reference sequence). Trimming took 4 bases from V and 2 from J, leaving 8 bases between them. The CDR3 DNA sequence: TGTGCCTGGAATGACCCTAACACCGGGGAGCTGTTTTTT. Residues: CAWNDPNTGELFF. Using reference TRBV30 and TRBJ2-2 for the parts outside the CDR3, the full variable domain is SQTIHQWPATLVQPVGSPLSLECTVEGTSNPNLYWYRQAAGRGLQLLFYSVGIGQISSEVPQNLSASRPQDRQFILSSKKLLLSDSGFYLCAWNDPNTGELFFGEGSRLTVL.

This clonotype was counted many times. V and J are TRBV12-3 or TRBV12-4 and TRBJ2-4, with TRBD1 matching 7 bases. V was clipped by 5 bases and J by 3 bases; unmatched bases: 7. The CDR3 covers 15 residues. The CDR3 DNA sequence: TGTGCCAGCAGTGTCGACAGGGTTGGCAAAAACATTCAGTACTTC. Encoded protein: CASSVDRVGKNIQYF.

This clonotype was counted at least ten times. This rearrangement joins TRBV15 to TRBJ2-7; the match to TRBD1 covers 8 bases. The CDR3 has 15 amino acids. J lost 2 bases, V lost 0 bases, and 3 bases had no gene match. Per germline, CDR1 LNHNV and CDR2 YYDKDF (reference sequence). The CDR3 spells CATSREVRGPYEQYF. CDR3 in DNA: TGTGCCACCAGCAGAGAAGTCAGGGGGCCCTACGAGCAGTACTTC. The full variable domain, in which reference TRBV15 and TRBJ2-7 provide the parts outside the CDR3, is DAMVIQNPRYQVTQFGKPVTLSCSQTLNHNVMYWYQQKSSQAPKLLFHYYDKDFNNEADTPDNFQSRRPNTSFCFLDIRSPGLGDTAMYLCATSREVRGPYEQYFGPGTRLTVT.

The chain links TRBV18 to TRBJ2-4; D is unresolved. The V gene's germline CDR1 is KGHSH and CDR2 LQKENI. With 0 bases removed from V and 0 bases from J, the gap between germline ends came to 15 bases. This CDR3 is built from 18 residues. Here the CDR3 DNA reads TGTGCCAGCTCACCACCGGTGGGCAAGGAACTAGCCAAAAACATTCAGTACTTC. Encoded protein: CASSPPVGKELAKNIQYF.

The table lists this clonotype with a few counts. The rearrangement uses TRBV6-5 and TRBJ2-1, with D maybe TRBD1 (5 bases). The CDR3 spans 11 residues. V was cut by 7 bases and J by 8 bases, with 9 bases left in between. Germline V CDR1 and CDR2: MNHEY, SVGAGI. Here the CDR3 DNA reads TGTGCCAGCATCGACAGCGATGAGCAGTTCTTC. Encoded protein: CASIDSDEQFF.

This clonotype came up many times. The chain recombines TRBV28 with TRBJ1-2; D ambiguous. Per germline, CDR1 MDHEN and CDR2 SYDVKM. The ends were cut back, 5 bases at V and 5 bases at J, with 9 bases in the middle. CDR3 length: 12 residues. DNA for the CDR3: TGTGCCAGCAGTGGGCGTAATTATGGCTACACCTTC. Translating it yields CASSGRNYGYTF.

This clonotype was seen a handful of times. The chain couples TRBV12-3 or TRBV12-4 to TRBJ2-6, with D maybe TRBD2 (7 bases). V gave up 7 bases and J gave up 4 bases, with 20 bases separating them. The CDR3 contains 17 residues. CDR3 amino acids: CASTQQRGAQGANVLTF. The CDR3 DNA follows: TGTGCCAGCACCCAGCAACGGGGGGCGCAAGGGGCCAACGTCCTGACTTTC.

This clonotype was seen a few times. The chain recombines TRBV6-5 with TRBJ2-1; 8 nucleotides align to TRBD1. Germline V gives CDR1 MNHEY, CDR2 SVGAGI. This CDR3 contains 15 residues. The V gene end was trimmed by 2 bases and the J gene end by 9 bases; junction bases not matched to a gene: 9. For the CDR3, the DNA is TGTGCCAGCAGTTACACTGGACAGGGTCCGGGTGAGCAGTTCTTC. This gives the protein CASSYTGQGPGEQFF.

This clonotype was recorded a few times. CDR3 nucleotide sequence: TGCAGTGCCCGCGACAGGGGGAACACCGGGGAGCTGTTTTTT. Its translation: CSARDRGNTGELFF. The chain recombines TRBV20-1 with TRBJ2-2; 8 nucleotides agree with TRBD1. This CDR3 has 14 residues. The germline CDR1 and CDR2 sequences are DFQATT and SNEGSKA (reference sequence). V lost 6 bases and J lost 1; bases outside the gene matches: 4.

This clonotype appeared many times. The J gene is TRBJ2-1, the V gene TRBV7-2, with 9 bases fitting TRBD1. The V gene end was trimmed by 5 bases and the J gene end by 6 bases; junction bases not matched to a gene: 11. Germline V gives CDR1 SGHTA, CDR2 FQGNSA. CDR3 length equals 16 residues. CDR3 nucleotides: TGTGCCAGCAGCCCCCTGAGGACAGGGGTTCCCAATGAGCAGTTCTTC. It translates to CASSPLRTGVPNEQFF. Looking up the rest from reference TRBV7-2 and TRBJ2-1 gives the full variable domain: GAGVSQSPSNKVTEKGKDVELRCDPISGHTALYWYRQSLGQGLEFLIYFQGNSAPDKSGLPSDRFSAERTGGSVSTLTIQRTQQEDSAVYLCASSPLRTGVPNEQFFGPGTRLTVL.

This clonotype was recorded a few times. V and J are TRBV3-1 and TRBJ2-3; 8 positions agree with TRBD2. V was clipped by 6 bases and J by 1 base; unmatched bases: 6. From germline, CDR1 is LGHDT and CDR2 YNNKEL (reference sequence). This CDR3 region has 15 residues. The CDR3 is CASRGAGLGTDTQYF. Here the CDR3 DNA reads TGTGCCAGCAGGGGAGCGGGACTAGGCACAGATACGCAGTATTTT.

The CDR3, as DNA: TGTGCCACCGCACGCGTCGGCAGGGGGTACACCGGGGAGCTGTTTTTT. Amino acid sequence: CATARVGRGYTGELFF. The chain has TRBV28 and TRBJ2-2; TRBD1 agrees at 7 bases. The germline V gene has CDR1 MDHEN and CDR2 SYDVKM. This CDR3 has 16 amino acids. With 10 bases clipped from V and 3 bases from J, the junction kept 14 bases outside the gene matches.

In its sample, this clonotype was seen a few times. The V gene is TRBV5-1, the J gene TRBJ2-7; 10 bases align to TRBD2. The CDR3 sequence is 16 residues long. The trim removed 0 bases at V and 2 bases at J, leaving 5 bases unmatched. The germline V gene has CDR1 SGHRS and CDR2 YFSETQ. Written as DNA, the CDR3 is TGCGCCAGCAGCTTGGTACTAGCGGGACCTACCTACGAGCAGTACTTC. Its protein is CASSLVLAGPTYEQYF.